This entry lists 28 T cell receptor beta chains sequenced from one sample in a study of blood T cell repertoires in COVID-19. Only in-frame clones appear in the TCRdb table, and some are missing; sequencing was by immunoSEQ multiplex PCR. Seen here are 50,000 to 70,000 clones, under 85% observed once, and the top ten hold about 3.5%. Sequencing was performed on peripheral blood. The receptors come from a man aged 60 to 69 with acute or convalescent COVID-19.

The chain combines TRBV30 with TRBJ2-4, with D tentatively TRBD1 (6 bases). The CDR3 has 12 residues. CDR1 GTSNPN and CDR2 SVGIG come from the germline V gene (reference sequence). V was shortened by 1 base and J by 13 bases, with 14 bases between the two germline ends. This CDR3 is CAWSAGPRGQYF. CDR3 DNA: TGTGCCTGGAGTGCCGGCCCGAGGGGGCAGTACTTC. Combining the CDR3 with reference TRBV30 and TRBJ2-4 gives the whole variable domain SQTIHQWPATLVQPVGSPLSLECTVEGTSNPNLYWYRQAAGRGLQLLFYSVGIGQISSEVPQNLSASRPQDRQFILSSKKLLLSDSGFYLCAWSAGPRGQYFGAGTRLSVL.

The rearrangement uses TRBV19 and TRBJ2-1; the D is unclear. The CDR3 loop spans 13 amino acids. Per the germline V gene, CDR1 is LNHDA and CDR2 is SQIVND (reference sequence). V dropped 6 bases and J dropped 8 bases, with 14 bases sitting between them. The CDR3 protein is CASSLYLVDEQFF. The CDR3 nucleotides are TGTGCCAGTAGCCTCTACTTAGTGGATGAGCAGTTCTTC.

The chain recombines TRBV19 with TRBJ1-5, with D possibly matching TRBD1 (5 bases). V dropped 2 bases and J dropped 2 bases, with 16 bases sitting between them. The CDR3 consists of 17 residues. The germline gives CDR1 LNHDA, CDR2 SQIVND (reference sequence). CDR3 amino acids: CASSIRMGGGGNQPQHF. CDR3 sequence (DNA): TGTGCCAGTAGTATACGGATGGGGGGAGGTGGCAATCAGCCCCAGCATTTT.

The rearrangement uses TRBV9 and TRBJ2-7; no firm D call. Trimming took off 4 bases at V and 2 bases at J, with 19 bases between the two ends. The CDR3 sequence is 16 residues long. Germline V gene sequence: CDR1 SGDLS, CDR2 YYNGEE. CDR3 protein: CASSPTLGEYPYEQYF. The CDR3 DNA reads TGTGCCAGCAGCCCCACCTTAGGAGAGTATCCCTACGAGCAGTACTTC.

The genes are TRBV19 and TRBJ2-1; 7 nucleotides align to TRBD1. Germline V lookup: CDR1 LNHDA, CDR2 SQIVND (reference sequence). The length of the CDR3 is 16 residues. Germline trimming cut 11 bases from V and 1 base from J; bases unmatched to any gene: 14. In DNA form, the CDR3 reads TGTGCCTCTAGGTCGGACAGGATTCAATCCTACAATGAGCAGTTCTTC. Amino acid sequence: CASRSDRIQSYNEQFF.

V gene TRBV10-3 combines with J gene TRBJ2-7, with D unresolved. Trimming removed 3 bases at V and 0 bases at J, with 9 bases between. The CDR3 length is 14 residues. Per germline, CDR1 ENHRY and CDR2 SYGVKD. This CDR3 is CAISERGSSYEQYF. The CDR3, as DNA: TGTGCCATCAGTGAACGAGGAAGCTCCTACGAGCAGTACTTC.

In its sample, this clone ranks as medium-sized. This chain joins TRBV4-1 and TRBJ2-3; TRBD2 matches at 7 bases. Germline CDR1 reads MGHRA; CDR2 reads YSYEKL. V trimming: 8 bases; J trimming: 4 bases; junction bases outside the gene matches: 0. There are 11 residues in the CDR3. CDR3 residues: CASGGADTQYF. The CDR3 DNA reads TGCGCCAGCGGGGGGGCAGATACGCAGTATTTT.

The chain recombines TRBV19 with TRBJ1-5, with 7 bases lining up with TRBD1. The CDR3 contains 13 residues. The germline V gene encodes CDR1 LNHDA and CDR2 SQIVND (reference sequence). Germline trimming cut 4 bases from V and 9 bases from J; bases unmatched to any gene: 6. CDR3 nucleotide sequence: TGTGCCAGTAGTAGCCGACAGGGTGGGCCCCAGCATTTT. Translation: CASSSRQGGPQHF.

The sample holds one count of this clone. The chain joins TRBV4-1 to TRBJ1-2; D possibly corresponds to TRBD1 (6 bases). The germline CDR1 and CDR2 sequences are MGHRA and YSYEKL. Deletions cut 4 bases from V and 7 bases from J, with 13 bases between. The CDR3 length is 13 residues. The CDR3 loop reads CASSRTGLGGYTF. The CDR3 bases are TGCGCCAGCAGCCGAACAGGGCTGGGTGGCTACACCTTC.

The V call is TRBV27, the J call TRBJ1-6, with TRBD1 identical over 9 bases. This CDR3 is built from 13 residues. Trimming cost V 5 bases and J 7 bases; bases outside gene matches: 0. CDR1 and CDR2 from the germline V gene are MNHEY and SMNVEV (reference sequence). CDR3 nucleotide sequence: TGTGCCAGCAGTGGACAGGGGAATTCACCCCTCCACTTT. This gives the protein CASSGQGNSPLHF.

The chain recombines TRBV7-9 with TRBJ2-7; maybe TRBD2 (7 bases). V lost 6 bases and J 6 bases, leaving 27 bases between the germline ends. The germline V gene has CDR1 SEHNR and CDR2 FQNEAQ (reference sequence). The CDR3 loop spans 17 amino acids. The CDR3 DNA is TGTGCCAGCAGTCACCCACTAGCGCAGGGGCAAAGTCTCGAGCAGTACTTC. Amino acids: CASSHPLAQGQSLEQYF.

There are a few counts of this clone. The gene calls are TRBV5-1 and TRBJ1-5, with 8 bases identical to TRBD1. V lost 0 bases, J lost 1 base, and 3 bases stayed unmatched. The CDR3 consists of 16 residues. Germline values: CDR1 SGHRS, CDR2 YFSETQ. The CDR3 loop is CASSLGQGASNQPQHF. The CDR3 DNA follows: TGCGCCAGCAGCTTGGGTCAGGGGGCGAGCAATCAGCCCCAGCATTTT.

CDR3 in DNA: TGTGCCAGCTCCTGGACAGGGGATCAGCCCCAGCATTTT. Protein product: CASSWTGDQPQHF. The chain combines TRBV18 with TRBJ1-5, with TRBD1 matching over 9 bases. The CDR3 sequence is 13 residues long. Germline V gives CDR1 KGHSH, CDR2 LQKENI. After removal of 6 bases from V and 5 bases from J, the junction contained 2 bases not matched to a gene.

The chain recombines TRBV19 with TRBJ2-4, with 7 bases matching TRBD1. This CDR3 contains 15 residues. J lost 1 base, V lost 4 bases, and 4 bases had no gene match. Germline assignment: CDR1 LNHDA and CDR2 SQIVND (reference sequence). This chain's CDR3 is CASSTGQAAKNIQYF. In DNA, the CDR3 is TGTGCCAGTAGTACAGGACAGGCCGCCAAAAACATTCAGTACTTC. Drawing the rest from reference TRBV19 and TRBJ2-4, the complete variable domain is DGGITQSPKYLFRKEGQNVTLSCEQNLNHDAMYWYRQDPGQGLRLIYYSQIVNDFQKGDIAEGYSVSREKKESFPLTVTSAQKNPTAFYLCASSTGQAAKNIQYFGAGTRLSVL.

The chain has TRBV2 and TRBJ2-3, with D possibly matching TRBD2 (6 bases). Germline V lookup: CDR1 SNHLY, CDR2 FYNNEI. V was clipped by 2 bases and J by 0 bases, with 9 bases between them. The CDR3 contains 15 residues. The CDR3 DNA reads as TGTGCCAGCAGTGAAAGGAGGGAGAGCACAGATACGCAGTATTTT. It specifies CASSERRESTDTQYF.

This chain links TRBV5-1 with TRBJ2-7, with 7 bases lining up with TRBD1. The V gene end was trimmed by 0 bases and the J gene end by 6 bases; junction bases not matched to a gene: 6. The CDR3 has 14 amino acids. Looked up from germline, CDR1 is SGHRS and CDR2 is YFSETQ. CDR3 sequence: CASSLEGGFREQYF. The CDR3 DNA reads TGCGCCAGCAGCTTGGAAGGGGGCTTCCGCGAGCAGTACTTC.

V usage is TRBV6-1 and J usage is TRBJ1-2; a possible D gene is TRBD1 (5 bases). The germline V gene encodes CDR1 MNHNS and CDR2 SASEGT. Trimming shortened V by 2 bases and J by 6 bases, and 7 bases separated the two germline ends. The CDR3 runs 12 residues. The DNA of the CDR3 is TGTGCCAGCAGTGAACAGGGAAATGGCTACACCTTC. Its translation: CASSEQGNGYTF.

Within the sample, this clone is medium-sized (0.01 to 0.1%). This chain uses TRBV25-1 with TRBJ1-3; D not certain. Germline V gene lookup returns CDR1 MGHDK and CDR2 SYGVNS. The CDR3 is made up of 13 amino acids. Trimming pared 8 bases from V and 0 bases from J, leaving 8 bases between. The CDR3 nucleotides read TGTGCCAGCGTCAGAAACTCTGGAAACACCATATATTTT. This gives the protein CASVRNSGNTIYF.

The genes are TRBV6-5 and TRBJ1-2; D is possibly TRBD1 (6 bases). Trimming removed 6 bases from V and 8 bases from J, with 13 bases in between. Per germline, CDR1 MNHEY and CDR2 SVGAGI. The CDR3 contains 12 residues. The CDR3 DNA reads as TGTGCCAGCAGCGCAAACAGGGTAGGCTACACCTTC. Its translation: CASSANRVGYTF.

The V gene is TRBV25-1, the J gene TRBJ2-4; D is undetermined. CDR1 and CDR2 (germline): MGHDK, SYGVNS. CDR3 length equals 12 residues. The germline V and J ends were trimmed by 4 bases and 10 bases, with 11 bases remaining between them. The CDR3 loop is CASSGGIRIQYF. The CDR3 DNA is TGTGCCAGCAGTGGAGGAATTAGGATTCAGTACTTC.

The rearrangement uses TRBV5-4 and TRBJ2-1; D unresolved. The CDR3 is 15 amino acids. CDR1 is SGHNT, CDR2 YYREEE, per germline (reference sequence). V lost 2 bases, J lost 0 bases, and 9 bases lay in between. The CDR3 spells CASSFLQSSYNEQFF. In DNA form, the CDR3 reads TGTGCCAGCAGCTTTTTACAGAGCTCCTACAATGAGCAGTTCTTC.

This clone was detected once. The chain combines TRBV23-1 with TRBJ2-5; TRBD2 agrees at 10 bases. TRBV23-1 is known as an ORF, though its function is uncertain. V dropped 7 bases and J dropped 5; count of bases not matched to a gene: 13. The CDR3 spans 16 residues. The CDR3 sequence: CASTPPGSGGFETQYF. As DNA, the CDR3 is TGCGCCAGCACCCCCCCGGGTAGCGGGGGGTTTGAGACCCAGTACTTC.

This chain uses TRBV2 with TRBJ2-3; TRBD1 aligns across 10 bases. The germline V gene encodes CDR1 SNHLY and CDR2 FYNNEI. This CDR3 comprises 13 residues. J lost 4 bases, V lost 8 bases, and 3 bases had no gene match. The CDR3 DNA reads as TGTGCCAGCGGGGACAGGGGCGCAGATACGCAGTATTTT. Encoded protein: CASGDRGADTQYF.

CDR3 protein: CASTGQGIAEAFF. In DNA, the CDR3 is TGTGCCAGTACCGGACAGGGGATTGCTGAAGCTTTCTTT. This sequence joins TRBV19 and TRBJ1-1; TRBD1 agrees at 9 bases. Germline loops: CDR1 LNHDA, CDR2 SQIVND (reference sequence). The CDR3 consists of 13 residues. J was trimmed by 6 bases and V by 7 bases; bases with no gene match: 6.

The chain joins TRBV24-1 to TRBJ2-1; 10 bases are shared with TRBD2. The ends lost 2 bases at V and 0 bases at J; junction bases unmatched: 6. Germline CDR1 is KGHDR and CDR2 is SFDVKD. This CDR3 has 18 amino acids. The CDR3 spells CATSDSRLAGLSYNEQFF. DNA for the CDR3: TGTGCCACCAGTGATTCTAGACTAGCGGGCCTCTCCTACAATGAGCAGTTCTTC.

CDR3 sequence (DNA): TGTGCCACCAGTGCCCCGGGGGAACAAGAGACCCAGTACTTC. As protein: CATSAPGEQETQYF. The chain employs TRBV24-1 and TRBJ2-5, with D possibly TRBD2 on 6 matching bases. The germline gives CDR1 KGHDR, CDR2 SFDVKD. The CDR3 totals 14 residues. V lost 5 bases to trimming and J lost 2 bases, with 11 bases between them.

CDR3 DNA: TGCGCCAGCAGTACAGGGTTTGTAGTGAACACTGAAGCTTTCTTT. Amino acid sequence: CASSTGFVVNTEAFF. The J gene is TRBJ1-1, the V gene TRBV5-1; possible D gene TRBD1, 6 bases. Germline V gives CDR1 SGHRS, CDR2 YFSETQ. Trimming shortened V by 5 bases and J by 0 bases, and 14 bases separated the two germline ends. The CDR3 consists of 15 residues.

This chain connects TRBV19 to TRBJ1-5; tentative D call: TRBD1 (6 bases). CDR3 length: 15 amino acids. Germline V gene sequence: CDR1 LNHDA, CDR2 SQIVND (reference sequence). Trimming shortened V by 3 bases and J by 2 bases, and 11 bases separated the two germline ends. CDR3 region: CASSMVAGGNQPQHF. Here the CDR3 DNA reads TGTGCCAGTAGTATGGTTGCAGGGGGCAATCAGCCCCAGCATTTT.